This T cell receptor beta chain originates from a study of molecular identifiers for immune sequencing clone quantification. Study background: Naive CD8 cell RNA, from 20,000 or 100,000 cells, was split five ways in replicates, with four sequenced.

Sorted naive CD8 T cells, about 20,000 to 1,100,000, were sequenced from 10%, 30% or 50% RNA. Naive CD8 T cells were sorted, and the gate applied was CD8+CD4-CCR7+CD45RA+. CDR3 length: 13 residues. Trimming stripped 3 bases from V and 5 bases from J, with 10 bases between. With listed TCR primers and previously described methods, bulk TCR libraries were prepared. TCRdb re-derived calls from the PCR reads in MiXCR, one entry per CDR3 protein. The table lists approximately 670,000 distinct CDR3 sequences, approximately 20% of them singletons. The source of this sequence is a human donor in good health. Some libraries in this study had Jurkat cell RNA spiked in. The rearrangement links TRBV12-3 or TRBV12-4 to TRBJ2-5; D is uncertain. The specimen was naive CD8+ T cells from blood, with Jurkat cell RNA spiked in. Sample subset: FACS-sorted CD8+CD4-CCR7+CD45RA+ naive T cells. The CDR3 DNA follows: TGTGCCAGCAGTTTTTTGGAGTTGGAGACCCAGTACTTC. Its translation is CASSFLELETQYF.